The clone carrying this TCR beta chain has just a few counts. This specimen belongs to a study of patients and donors after allogeneic stem cell transplantation. MiXCR, applied by TCRdb to the RT-PCR reads, yields one record per CDR3 protein. The profile shows approximately 88,000 distinct CDR3 sequences, around 5% of them singletons. Germline CDR1 KGHDR, CDR2 SFDVKD. The CDR3 extends over 13 amino acids. The V and J ends lost 9 bases and 5 bases, in that order; junction bases with no gene match: 4. The clonotype comes from a human donor who was either an allogeneic HSCT recipient or a stem cell or donor lymphocyte infusion donor (not recorded which). It is not recorded whose cells these are; they may come from a transplant donor. J is TRBJ2-3 and V is TRBV24-1; TRBD2 aligns across 10 bases. The sample was blood, either unsorted or a sorted T cell fraction (not recorded which). Written as DNA, the CDR3 is TGTGCCACCCAGCGGGGGGGCTTAGATACGCAGTATTTT. Translating it yields CATQRGGLDTQYF.